This TCR beta chain was identified during a study of regulatory T cells in long-lasting Graves disease. The V and J ends lost 3 bases and 5 bases respectively, with 7 bases between them. The CDR3 loop spans 12 amino acids. Looked up from germline, CDR1 is SGHDN and CDR2 is FVKESK. Assembly of TCR beta libraries relied on iRepertoire HTBI primers together with Arm-PCR of CDR3 regions. One entry per CDR3 protein, called by TCRdb with MiXCR from the multiplex PCR reads. Of 600,000 to 650,000 distinct CDR3 sequences listed, about 15% are singletons. Indicated time point: newly diagnosed GD, antithyroid drugs for less than 3 months. PBMC-derived RNA was used for the TCR library. Study-level results: Samples came from peripheral blood alone, without thyroid tissue.

This clonotype was seen ten or more times. What it recognizes is unknown. A further study also used this sample, focusing on T cells in Graves' hyperthyroidism and ophthalmopathy. That paper notes: First-round RT-PCR targeting the TCR CDR3 was performed with the HTBI primer set.

The material sequenced was peripheral blood mononuclear cells (PBMCs), taken at new diagnosis, from a patient treated with antithyroid drugs. This chain links TRBV14 with TRBJ1-1; D call uncertain. This clonotype originated in a woman aged 25 to 39 with Graves disease. In DNA form, the CDR3 reads TGTGCCAGCAGCCACCAATGGACTGAAGCTTTCTTT. It specifies CASSHQWTEAFF. Supplemented by reference TRBV14 and TRBJ1-1, the full variable domain reads EAGVTQFPSHSVIEKGQTVTLRCDPISGHDNLYWYRRVMGKEIKFLLHFVKESKQDESGMPNNRFLAERTGGTYSTLKVQPAELEDSGVYFCASSHQWTEAFFGQGTRLTVV.